The present T cell receptor beta chain was sequenced within a study of control samples from healthy donors and cancer patients. There are 12 residues in the CDR3. Trimming stripped 0 bases from V and 10 bases from J, with 12 bases between. Germline V gives CDR1 GTSNPN, CDR2 SVGIG (reference sequence). The method was immunoSEQ multiplex PCR; TCRdb's version includes in-frame clones alone and lacks a portion of them. The sample includes over 100,000 clones, roughly 91% of them seen just once. The clonotype originates from a woman between 45 and 60 years old in good health. This rearrangement joins TRBV30 to TRBJ1-1, with D hard to call. Sequenced input: blood. The CDR3 region is CAWSVPSVRAFF. CDR3 bases: TGTGCCTGGAGTGTGCCCAGCGTTAGAGCTTTCTTT.